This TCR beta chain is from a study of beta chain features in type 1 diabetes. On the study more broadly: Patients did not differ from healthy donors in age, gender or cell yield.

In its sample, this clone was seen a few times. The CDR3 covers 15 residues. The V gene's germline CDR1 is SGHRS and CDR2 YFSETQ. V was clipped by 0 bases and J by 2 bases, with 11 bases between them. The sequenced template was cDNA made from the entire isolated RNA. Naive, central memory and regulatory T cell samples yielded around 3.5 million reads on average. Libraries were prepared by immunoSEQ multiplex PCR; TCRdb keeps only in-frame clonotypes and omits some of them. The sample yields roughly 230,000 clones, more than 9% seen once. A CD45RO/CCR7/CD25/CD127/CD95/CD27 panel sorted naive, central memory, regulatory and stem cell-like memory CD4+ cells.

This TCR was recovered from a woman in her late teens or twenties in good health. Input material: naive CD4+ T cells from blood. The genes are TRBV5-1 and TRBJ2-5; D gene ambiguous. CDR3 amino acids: CASSLATTSQETQYF. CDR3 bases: TGCGCCAGCAGCTTGGCCACGACATCGCAAGAGACCCAGTACTTC. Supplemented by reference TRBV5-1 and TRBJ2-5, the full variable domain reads KAGVTQTPRYLIKTRGQQVTLSCSPISGHRSVSWYQQTPGQGLQFLFEYFSETQRNKGNFPGRFSGRQFSNSRSEMNVSTLELGDSALYLCASSLATTSQETQYFGPGTRLLVL.